The 9 T cell receptor beta chains reported below all come from one sample, sequenced in a study of CD8 T cells in Susac syndrome. Random hexamers primed reverse transcription of about 0.5 to 1 ug RNA. TCRdb processed the immunoSEQ multiplex PCR reads anew with MiXCR; each CDR3 protein has one entry. Here the sample spans 120,000 or so distinct CDR3 sequences, around 94% being singletons. Sequenced input: CD4+ T cells from PBMCs. Receptors originate from a human donor in good health.

This rearrangement joins TRBV2 to TRBJ2-2; 11 bases line up with TRBD1. V lost 3 bases, J lost 7 bases, and 10 bases stayed unmatched. Germline assignment: CDR1 SNHLY and CDR2 FYNNEI. The CDR3 totals 17 residues. The CDR3 bases are TGTGCCAGCAGTGATGGCGGACAGGGGGCGTCGATCGGGGAGCTGTTTTTT. As protein: CASSDGGQGASIGELFF.

The V and J genes are TRBV4-2 and TRBJ1-1, with TRBD1 identical over 9 bases. The V segment lost 0 bases and the J segment 3 bases; nucleotides outside the gene matches: 5. Germline V gene lookup returns CDR1 LGHNA and CDR2 YNFKEQ. The CDR3 length is 16 residues. CDR3 coding DNA: TGTGCCAGCAGCCAAGAGGTCGGACAGGGGCACACTGAAGCTTTCTTT. It translates to CASSQEVGQGHTEAFF.

This clonotype has only one observation. The rearrangement joins TRBV7-9 to TRBJ2-7; D is possibly TRBD1 or TRBD2 (5 bases each). Germline V CDR1 and CDR2: SEHNR, FQNEAQ (reference sequence). The ends were cut back, 3 bases at V and 5 bases at J, with 17 bases in the middle. CDR3 length: 15 residues. This chain's CDR3 is CASSLGGGILHEQYF. The CDR3, as DNA: TGTGCCAGCAGCTTGGGTGGGGGAATCCTCCACGAGCAGTACTTC.

This chain uses TRBV5-1 with TRBJ2-2, with 11 nucleotides matching TRBD2. V lost 2 bases, J lost 3 bases, and 3 bases stayed unmatched. The germline V gene has CDR1 SGHRS and CDR2 YFSETQ. The length of the CDR3 is 16 residues. The CDR3 nucleotides read TGCGCCAGCAGCTTTAGCGGGAGGGCCGACACCGGGGAGCTGTTTTTT. Translated: CASSFSGRADTGELFF.

This clonotype was seen only once. CDR3 DNA: TGCGCCAGCACCTTCAACCTAGGGGGATCCGGGGAGCTGTTTTTT. Translating gives CASTFNLGGSGELFF. The genes are TRBV5-1 and TRBJ2-2; D possibly corresponds to TRBD1 (6 bases). Trimming cost V 6 bases and J 6 bases, with 18 bases left between them. The germline CDR1 and CDR2 sequences are SGHRS and YFSETQ. The CDR3 has 15 amino acids.

V gene TRBV19 combines with J gene TRBJ2-5, with D possibly TRBD2 on 5 matching bases. Germline assignment: CDR1 LNHDA and CDR2 SQIVND (reference sequence). V lost 1 base and J lost 4, with 16 bases in between. This CDR3 region has 16 residues. CDR3 protein: CASSIARETEGETQYF. CDR3 bases: TGTGCCAGTAGTATAGCGAGGGAAACCGAGGGAGAGACCCAGTACTTC. The entire variable domain, with the rest obtained from reference TRBV19 and TRBJ2-5, is as follows: DGGITQSPKYLFRKEGQNVTLSCEQNLNHDAMYWYRQDPGQGLRLIYYSQIVNDFQKGDIAEGYSVSREKKESFPLTVTSAQKNPTAFYLCASSIARETEGETQYFGPGTRLLVL.

The CDR3 bases are TGTGCCAGCAGCCAAGATTCGGCGGGAGGATACTACAATGAGCAGTTCTTC. Amino acid sequence: CASSQDSAGGYYNEQFF. The genes are TRBV4-2 and TRBJ2-1; 8 positions agree with TRBD2. The J segment lost 3 bases and the V segment lost 0 bases, leaving 7 bases of the junction unmatched. The CDR3 extends over 17 amino acids. Germline assignment: CDR1 LGHNA and CDR2 YNFKEQ.

This chain's CDR3 is CASSYSVTSGSDEQFF. DNA of the CDR3: TGTGCCAGCAGTTACTCAGTGACTAGCGGGAGTGACGAGCAGTTCTTC. V gene TRBV6-2 or TRBV6-3 combines with J gene TRBJ2-1; the match to TRBD2 covers 12 bases. The CDR3 totals 16 residues. CDR1 is MNHEY and CDR2 is SVGEGT in the germline V gene. J gave up 10 bases and V 0 bases, and 7 bases lay outside the gene matches.

This chain links TRBV29-1 with TRBJ2-2; the D gene is possibly TRBD2 (5 bases). Trimming left V 2 bases short and J 6 bases short, with 7 bases between. This CDR3 is built from 12 residues. Looked up from germline, CDR1 is SQVTM and CDR2 is ANQGSEA. CDR3 sequence reads: CSVERESGELFF. The DNA of the CDR3 is TGCAGCGTTGAAAGGGAGTCCGGGGAGCTGTTTTTT.